This record looks at one TCR beta chain sequence and its context. This sample was included in a study of identical twins. Each CDR3 protein gets one entry after TCRdb re-called the 5' RACE reads with MiXCR. The sample shows fewer than 900,000 distinct CDR3 sequences, 21% of them seen only once. The CDR3 has 15 amino acids. Germline V gene lookup returns CDR1 LGHDT and CDR2 YNNKEL (reference sequence). V lost 3 bases and J 0 bases, leaving 10 bases between the germline ends. These data also formed part of another study, on T cells expressing NK-cell markers. That investigation notes: Sorted T-cell subsets CD3+CD56+NKG2C+, CD3+CD56+NKG2C- and CD3+CD56-NKG2C+ were TCR beta-sequenced. As a fraction of CD8+ T cells, dominant NKG2C+ clonotypes reached roughly 1.0-7.5% in roughly 6 donors.

The origin of this receptor is a woman aged 18-35 years in good health. The chain recombines TRBV3-1 with TRBJ2-3; weak D call: TRBD2 (5 bases). Sequencing used PBMCs. In DNA form, the CDR3 reads TGTGCCAGCAGCCATAGCGTGGCGAGCACAGATACGCAGTATTTT. Encoded protein: CASSHSVASTDTQYF.